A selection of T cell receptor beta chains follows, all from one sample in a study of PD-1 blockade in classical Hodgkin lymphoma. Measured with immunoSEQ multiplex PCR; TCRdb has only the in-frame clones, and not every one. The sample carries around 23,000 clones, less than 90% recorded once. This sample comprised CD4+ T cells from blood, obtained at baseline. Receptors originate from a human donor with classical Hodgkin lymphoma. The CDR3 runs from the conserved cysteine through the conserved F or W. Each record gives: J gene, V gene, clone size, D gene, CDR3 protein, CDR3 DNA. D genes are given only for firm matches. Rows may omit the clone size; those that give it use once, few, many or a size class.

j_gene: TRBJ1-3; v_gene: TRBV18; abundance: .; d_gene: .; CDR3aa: CASSLDSEGNTIYF; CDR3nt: TGTGCCAGCTCACTGGACAGTGAGGGAAACACCATATATTTT
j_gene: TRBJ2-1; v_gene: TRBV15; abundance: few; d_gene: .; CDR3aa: CATSRGAGMKNEQFF; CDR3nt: TGTGCCACCAGCAGAGGGGCGGGAATGAAAAATGAGCAGTTCTTC
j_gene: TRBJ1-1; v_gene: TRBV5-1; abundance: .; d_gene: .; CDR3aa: CASSQQLIPANTEAFF; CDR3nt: TGCGCCAGCAGTCAACAATTGATCCCGGCGAACACTGAAGCTTTCTTT
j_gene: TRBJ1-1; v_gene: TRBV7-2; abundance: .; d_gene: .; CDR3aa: CASRRGTEAFF; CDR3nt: TGTGCCAGCAGAAGAGGCACTGAAGCTTTCTTT
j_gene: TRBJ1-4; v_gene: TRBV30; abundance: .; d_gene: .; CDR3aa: CAWTDSPTNEKLFF; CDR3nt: TGTGCCTGGACGGACAGTCCAACTAATGAAAAACTGTTTTTT
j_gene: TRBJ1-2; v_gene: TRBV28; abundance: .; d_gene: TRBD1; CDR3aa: CASSPPDRFDGYTF; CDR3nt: TGTGCCAGCAGCCCACCGGACAGGTTTGATGGCTACACCTTC
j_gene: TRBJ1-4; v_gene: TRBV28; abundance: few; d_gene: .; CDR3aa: CASIRQLSTNEKLFF; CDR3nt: TGTGCCAGCATCCGACAGTTGTCAACTAATGAAAAACTGTTTTTT
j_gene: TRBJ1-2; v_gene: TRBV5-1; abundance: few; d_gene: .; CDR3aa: CASSLGQYGYTF; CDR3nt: TGCGCCAGCAGCTTGGGACAGTATGGCTACACCTTC
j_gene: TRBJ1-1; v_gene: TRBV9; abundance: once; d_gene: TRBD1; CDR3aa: CASSVGQSPGTEAFF; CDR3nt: TGTGCCAGCAGCGTGGGACAGTCCCCTGGGACTGAAGCTTTCTTT
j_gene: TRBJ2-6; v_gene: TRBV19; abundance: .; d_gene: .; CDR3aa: CASSPWGSGANVLTF; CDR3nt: TGTGCCAGTAGTCCGTGGGGGTCTGGGGCCAACGTCCTGACTTTC
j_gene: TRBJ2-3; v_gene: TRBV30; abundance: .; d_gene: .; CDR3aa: CAWSVLGGTQYF; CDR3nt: TGTGCCTGGAGTGTACTCGGCGGTACGCAGTATTTT
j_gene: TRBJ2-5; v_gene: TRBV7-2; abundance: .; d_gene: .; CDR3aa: CASSPEALWETQYF; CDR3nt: TGTGCCAGCAGCCCCGAAGCACTTTGGGAGACCCAGTACTTC
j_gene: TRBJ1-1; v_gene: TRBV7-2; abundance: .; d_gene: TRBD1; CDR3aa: CASSASHRGAEAFF; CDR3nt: TGTGCCAGCAGCGCCTCCCACAGGGGAGCTGAAGCTTTCTTT
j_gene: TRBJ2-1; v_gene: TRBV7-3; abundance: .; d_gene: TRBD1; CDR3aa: CASSSGQGGMYNEQFF; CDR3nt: TGTGCCAGCAGCTCGGGACAGGGCGGTATGTACAATGAGCAGTTCTTC
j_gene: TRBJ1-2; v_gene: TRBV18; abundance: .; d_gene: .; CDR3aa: CASSPRRVETYTF; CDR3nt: TGTGCCAGCTCACCCAGGAGGGTGGAAACGTACACCTTC
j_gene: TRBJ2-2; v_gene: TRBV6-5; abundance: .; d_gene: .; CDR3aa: CASSPPGGELFF; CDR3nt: TGTGCCAGCAGCCCCCCCGGCGGGGAGCTGTTTTTT
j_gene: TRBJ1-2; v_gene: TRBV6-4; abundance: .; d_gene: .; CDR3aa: CASRDKNYGYTF; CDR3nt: TGTGCCAGCAGGGACAAGAACTATGGCTACACCTTC
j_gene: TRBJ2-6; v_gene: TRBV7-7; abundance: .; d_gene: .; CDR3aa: CASRSLDGDGSGANVLTF; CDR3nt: TGTGCCAGCAGGTCACTAGACGGAGATGGGTCAGGGGCCAACGTCCTGACTTTC
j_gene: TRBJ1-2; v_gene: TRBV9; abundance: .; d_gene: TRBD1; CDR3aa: CASSVDGQGRGYGYTF; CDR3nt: TGTGCCAGCAGCGTAGATGGACAGGGGAGGGGTTATGGCTACACCTTC
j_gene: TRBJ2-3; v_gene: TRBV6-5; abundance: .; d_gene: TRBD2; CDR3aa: CASSTSGGTADTQYF; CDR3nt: TGTGCCAGCAGCACGAGCGGGGGGACGGCAGATACGCAGTATTTT
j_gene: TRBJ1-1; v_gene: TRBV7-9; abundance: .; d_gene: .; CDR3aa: CASSLQDSNTEAFF; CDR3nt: TGTGCCAGCAGCTTGCAGGACAGCAACACTGAAGCTTTCTTT
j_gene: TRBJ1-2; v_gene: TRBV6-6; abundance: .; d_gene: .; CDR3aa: CASSHQGQSGYTF; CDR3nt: TGTGCCAGCAGCCACCAGGGTCAGAGTGGCTACACCTTC
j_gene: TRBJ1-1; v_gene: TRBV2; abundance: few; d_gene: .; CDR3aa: CASNLAGPNAEAFF; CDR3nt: TGTGCCAGCAATCTGGCTGGACCCAACGCTGAAGCTTTCTTT
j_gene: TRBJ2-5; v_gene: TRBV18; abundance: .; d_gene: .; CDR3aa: CASSVEGQETQYF; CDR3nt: TGTGCCAGCTCCGTCGAGGGCCAAGAGACCCAGTACTTC